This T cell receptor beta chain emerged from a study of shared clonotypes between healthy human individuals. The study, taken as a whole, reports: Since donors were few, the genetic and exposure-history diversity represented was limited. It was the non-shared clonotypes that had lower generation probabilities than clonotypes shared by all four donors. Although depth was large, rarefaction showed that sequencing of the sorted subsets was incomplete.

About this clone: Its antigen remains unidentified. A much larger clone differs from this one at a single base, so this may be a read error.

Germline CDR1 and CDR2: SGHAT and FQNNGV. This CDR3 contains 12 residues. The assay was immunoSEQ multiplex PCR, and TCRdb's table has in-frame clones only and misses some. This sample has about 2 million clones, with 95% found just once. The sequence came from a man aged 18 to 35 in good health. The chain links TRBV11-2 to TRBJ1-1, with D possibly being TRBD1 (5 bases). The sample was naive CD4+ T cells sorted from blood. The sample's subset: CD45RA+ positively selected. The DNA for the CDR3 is TGTACCAGCAGCGGGGGGAACACTGAAGCTTTCTTT. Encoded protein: CTSSGGNTEAFF.